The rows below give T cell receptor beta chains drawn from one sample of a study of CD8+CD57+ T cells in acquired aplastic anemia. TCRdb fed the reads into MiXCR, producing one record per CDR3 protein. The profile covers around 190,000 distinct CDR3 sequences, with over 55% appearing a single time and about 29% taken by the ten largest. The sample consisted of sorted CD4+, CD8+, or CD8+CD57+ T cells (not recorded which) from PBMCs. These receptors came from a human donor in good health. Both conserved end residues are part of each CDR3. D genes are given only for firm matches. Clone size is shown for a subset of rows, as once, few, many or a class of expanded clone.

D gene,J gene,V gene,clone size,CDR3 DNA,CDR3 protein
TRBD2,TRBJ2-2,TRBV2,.,TGTGCCAGCAGTGAAGAAGTGGGACTAGCGAACACCGGGGAGCTGTTTTTT,CASSEEVGLANTGELFF
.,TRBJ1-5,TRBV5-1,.,TGCGCCAGCAGCTTGGGGGGAACTAGCAATCAGCCCCAGCATTTT,CASSLGGTSNQPQHF
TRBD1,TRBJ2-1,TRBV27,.,TGTGCCACTTGGGACAGCCCACCCTACAATGAGCAGTTCTTC,CATWDSPPYNEQFF
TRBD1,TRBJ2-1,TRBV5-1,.,TGCGCCAGCAGCAGAGGGACAGAAAGCTACAATGAGCAGTTCTTC,CASSRGTESYNEQFF
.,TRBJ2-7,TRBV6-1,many,TGTGCCAGCAGTCCTAAAGTGGCGAGTTTTGACGAGCAGTACTTC,CASSPKVASFDEQYF
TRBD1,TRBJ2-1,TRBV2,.,TGTGCCAGCAGTGAAGACAGGGGGCGTACCAATGAGCAGTTCTTC,CASSEDRGRTNEQFF
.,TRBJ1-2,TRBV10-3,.,TGTGCCATCAGTGAGGGGGGCAATGGCTACACCTTC,CAISEGGNGYTF
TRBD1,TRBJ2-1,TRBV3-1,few,TGTGCCAGCAGCCTTGTGGACAGGGCCCATGAGCAGTTCTTC,CASSLVDRAHEQFF
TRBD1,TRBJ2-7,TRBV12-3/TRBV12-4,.,TGTGCCAGCATGAGAGACAGGGGCGTTCTAGAGCAGTACTTC,CASMRDRGVLEQYF
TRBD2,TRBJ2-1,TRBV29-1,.,TGCAGCGTTGATGGCCAGCGGGGATACAATGAGCAGTTCTTC,CSVDGQRGYNEQFF
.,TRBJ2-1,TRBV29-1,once,TGCAGCGTTGAAGGGGTCGTCAATGAGCAGTTCTTC,CSVEGVVNEQFF
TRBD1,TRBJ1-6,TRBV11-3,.,TGTGCCAGCAGCACCGGGACAGGGGCCTCACCCCTCCACTTT,CASSTGTGASPLHF
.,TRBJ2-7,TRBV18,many,TGTGCCAGCTCACCACTGAAGGGGGTAGGGTACGAGCAGTACTTC,CASSPLKGVGYEQYF
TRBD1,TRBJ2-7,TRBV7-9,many,TGTGCCAGCAGTCCGACAGGGGACCAATACGAGCAGTACTTC,CASSPTGDQYEQYF
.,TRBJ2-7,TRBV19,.,TGTGCCAGTTGTTGGGGCGAGGGAAACTACGAGCAGTACTTC,CASCWGEGNYEQYF
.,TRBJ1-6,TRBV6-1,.,TGTGCCAGCAGCGAACGGGTGAATTCACCCCTCCACTTT,CASSERVNSPLHF
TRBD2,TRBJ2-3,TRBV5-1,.,TGCGCCAGCTGCCCGGCGGGGGGAGGTGGAGATACGCAGTATTTT,CASCPAGGGGDTQYF
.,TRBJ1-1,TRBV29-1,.,TGCAGCGTTGAAGCACACCAAAACACTGAAGCTTTCTTT,CSVEAHQNTEAFF
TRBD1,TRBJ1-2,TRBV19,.,TGTGCCAGTAGCCCCACAGGGGGCACATATGGCTACACCTTC,CASSPTGGTYGYTF
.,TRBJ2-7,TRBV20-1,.,TGCAGTGCTCCCCGAAGGGTACCAGGGACCGAGCAGTACTTC,CSAPRRVPGTEQYF
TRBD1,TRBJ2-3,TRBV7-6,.,TGTGCCAGCAGGCAGGGACAGGAGAGCACAGATACGCAGTATTTT,CASRQGQESTDTQYF
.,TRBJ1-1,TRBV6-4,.,TGTGCCAGCAGTCGAGAGGGAGACACTGAAGCTTTCTTT,CASSREGDTEAFF
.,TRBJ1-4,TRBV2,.,TGTGCCAGCAAGAGGGGGAACACTGAAGAACTGTTTTTT,CASKRGNTEELFF
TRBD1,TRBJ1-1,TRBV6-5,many,TGTGCCAGCAGCCTCACAGGGGCGTCGTCTGAAGCTTTCTTT,CASSLTGASSEAFF
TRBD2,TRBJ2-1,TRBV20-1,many,TGCAGTGCTAGAGATCTTAAGGGACTAACCAATGAGCAGTTCTTC,CSARDLKGLTNEQFF
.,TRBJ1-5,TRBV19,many,TGTGCCAGTAGTATGGGTACTGGAATAGATCAGCCCCAGCATTTT,CASSMGTGIDQPQHF
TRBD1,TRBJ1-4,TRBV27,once,TGTGCCAGCAGTCCGTGGGACAGGAGGAGAGGTGAAAAACTGTTTTTT,CASSPWDRRRGEKLFF
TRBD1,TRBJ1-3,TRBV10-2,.,TGCGCCAGCAGGACGGGACAGGGCAATGGAAACACCATATATTTT,CASRTGQGNGNTIYF
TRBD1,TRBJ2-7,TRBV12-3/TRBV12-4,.,TGTGCCAGCAGTCCGGCAGGGGGCGCCTACGAGCAGTACTTC,CASSPAGGAYEQYF
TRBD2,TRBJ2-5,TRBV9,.,TGTGCCAGCAGCGTAGTAGGAGCGGGAGATGCAGAGACCCAGTACTTC,CASSVVGAGDAETQYF
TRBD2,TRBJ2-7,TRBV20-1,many,TGCAGTGCCCTAATACTAGCGACACTAAATTACGAGCAGTACTTC,CSALILATLNYEQYF
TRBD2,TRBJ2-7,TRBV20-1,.,TGCAGTGCCCAACGGGGGGTTTTCGACGAGCAGTACTTC,CSAQRGVFDEQYF
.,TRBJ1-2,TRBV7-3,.,TGTGCCAGCAGCTTACACCAGGGGAACACTGAAGCTGGCTACACCTTC,CASSLHQGNTEAGYTF